The rows below give T cell receptor beta chains drawn from one sample of a study of blood T cell repertoires in COVID-19. The repertoire was sequenced with immunoSEQ multiplex PCR; TCRdb's copy has only in-frame clones and lacks some. The sample shows about 300,000 clones, about 82% of them seen only once. Input material: peripheral blood. These receptors were taken from a woman aged 50 to 65 with acute or convalescent COVID-19. Each CDR3 is given with its conserved first and last residue. The D gene is left open where the match is weak. A clone size is listed for some rows: how often the clone was seen (once, few, many), or a class if it is expanded.

clone size	V gene	D gene	J gene	CDR3 DNA	CDR3 protein
.	TRBV18	TRBD1	TRBJ2-7	TGTGCCAGCTCACCCCCGGGACAGCCGACCTACGAGCAGTACTTC	CASSPPGQPTYEQYF
.	TRBV27	TRBD2	TRBJ2-1	TGTGCCAGCAGTTTATCCGGGACTAGCGAGTTCTTC	CASSLSGTSEFF
.	TRBV5-8	TRBD2	TRBJ2-3	TGTGCCAGCAGCCGGGAACTAGCGGGAACAGATACGCAGTATTTT	CASSRELAGTDTQYF
.	TRBV28	TRBD2	TRBJ2-1	TGTGCCAGCAGTCCAGCCGGGACTAGCGGCTACAATGAGCAGTTCTTC	CASSPAGTSGYNEQFF
once	TRBV24-1	.	TRBJ2-1	TGTGCCACCAGTGACCCGGACTTTTGGGATGAGCAGTTCTTC	CATSDPDFWDEQFF
.	TRBV3-1/TRBV3-2	.	TRBJ1-2	TGTGCCAGCAGCCAAGGGCGGGAACTATATGGCTACACCTTC	CASSQGRELYGYTF
.	TRBV11-1	TRBD2	TRBJ2-1	TGTGCCAGCACGATTGGGACTAGACCTGACAATGAGCAGTTCTTC	CASTIGTRPDNEQFF
.	TRBV5-1	.	TRBJ1-6	TGCGCCAGCAGCTTGTTGGGGGGAAGTAATTCACCCCTCCACTTT	CASSLLGGSNSPLHF
.	TRBV7-3	.	TRBJ2-2	TGTGCCAGCAGCTTAAGGTCGCTAGGGGTGAACACCGGGGAGCTGTTTTTT	CASSLRSLGVNTGELFF
.	TRBV5-1	.	TRBJ2-1	TGCGCCAGCAGCTTGCCGACAGGGACTTTATCCTACAATGAGCAGTTCTTC	CASSLPTGTLSYNEQFF
.	TRBV28	TRBD1	TRBJ1-2	TGTGCCAGCAGTCTGCAACAGGGGCCCTATGGCTACACCTTC	CASSLQQGPYGYTF
.	TRBV28	.	TRBJ1-5	TGTGCCAGCAGGAAAGGCGCAGGCGGCAATCAGCCCCAGCATTTT	CASRKGAGGNQPQHF
.	TRBV7-2	.	TRBJ2-7	TGTGCCAGCAGAAGCGGTTCCTCCTACGAGCAGTACTTC	CASRSGSSYEQYF
.	TRBV6-5	.	TRBJ2-7	TGTGCCAGCATGACCGCTTGGGCCGGCGAGCAGTACTTC	CASMTAWAGEQYF
.	TRBV4-3	TRBD2	TRBJ2-3	TGCGCCAGCAGCCAACGATCTAGCGGGAGCACAGATACGCAGTATTTT	CASSQRSSGSTDTQYF
.	TRBV7-6	TRBD1	TRBJ1-2	TGTGCCAGCAGCTTGTGGTCGGGACAGGGACGAGGCTACACCTTC	CASSLWSGQGRGYTF
.	TRBV7-3	.	TRBJ1-1	TGTGCCAGCAGCTTAATTCCGGGTATGAACACTGAAGCTTTCTTT	CASSLIPGMNTEAFF
.	TRBV7-2	.	TRBJ1-6	TGTGCCAGCAGCTTAGCGCCGGGTATGAATTCACCCCTCCACTTT	CASSLAPGMNSPLHF
.	TRBV28	.	TRBJ2-7	TGTGCCAGCGACCCCCAGGGGAATCCATCCTACGAGCAGTACTTC	CASDPQGNPSYEQYF
.	TRBV4-1	TRBD1	TRBJ1-2	TGCGCCAGCAGCCAGGCGGGGACAGGGGGAGTTGGCTACACCTTC	CASSQAGTGGVGYTF
once	TRBV7-2	TRBD2	TRBJ2-1	TGTGCCAGCAGCAGCCGAGCGGGAGGGCAGTTCTTC	CASSSRAGGQFF
.	TRBV27	TRBD2	TRBJ2-7	TGTGCCAGCAGTTTATCAGCGGGGGACCAGGGGTACGAGCAGTACTTC	CASSLSAGDQGYEQYF
.	TRBV20-1	.	TRBJ1-3	TGCAGTGCTAGTGCCATCGGGGTCTCTGGAAACACCATATATTTT	CSASAIGVSGNTIYF
.	TRBV5-1	.	TRBJ2-5	TGCGCCAGCAGCTTAGGACTTTTCCAAGAGACCCAGTACTTC	CASSLGLFQETQYF
.	TRBV7-3	.	TRBJ2-5	TGTGCCAGCAGCTTATGGGGAGAAGAGACCCAGTACTTC	CASSLWGEETQYF
.	TRBV7-2	.	TRBJ2-1	TGTGCCAGCAGCCCCCTCGTAGCGGTCTCCTACAATGAGCAGTTCTTC	CASSPLVAVSYNEQFF
.	TRBV2	.	TRBJ2-7	TGTGCCAGCAGTCCGACACCTACCTACGAGCAGTACTTC	CASSPTPTYEQYF
.	TRBV4-1	.	TRBJ2-3	TGCGCCAGCAGCCCCCGCCCCCCGGGAGCAGCCGCAGATACGCAGTATTTT	CASSPRPPGAAADTQYF
.	TRBV2	TRBD1	TRBJ2-5	TGTGCCAGCAGACAGGGGGCGGGGGAGACCCAGTACTTC	CASRQGAGETQYF
.	TRBV12-3/TRBV12-4	.	TRBJ2-1	TGTGCCAGCAGTTTGAACAGGGTTGATGAGCAGTTCTTC	CASSLNRVDEQFF
.	TRBV11-2	TRBD1	TRBJ2-7	TGTGCCAGCAGCGGGACAGTGTCAACCTACGAGCAGTACTTC	CASSGTVSTYEQYF
.	TRBV5-4	.	TRBJ1-6	TGTGCCAGCAGCACGACAGTGGATGGTGATTCACCCCTCCACTTT	CASSTTVDGDSPLHF
.	TRBV27	.	TRBJ2-5	TGTGCCAGCAGTTTAGAAGCAGGGGAGACCCAGTACTTC	CASSLEAGETQYF
.	TRBV5-1	TRBD1	TRBJ2-1	TGCGCCAGCAGGCCCGGGACAGGGGGTAATGAGCAGTTCTTC	CASRPGTGGNEQFF
once	TRBV28	TRBD1	TRBJ2-7	TGTGCCAGCAGTTACTCGGACAGGGGCTACGAGCAGTACTTC	CASSYSDRGYEQYF
.	TRBV7-2	TRBD2	TRBJ2-7	TGTGCCAGCAGGGGACTAGCGGGAGACGAGCAGTACTTC	CASRGLAGDEQYF
few	TRBV7-9	.	TRBJ1-2	TGTGCCAGCAGCAGTACAGGGATATATGGCTACACCTTC	CASSSTGIYGYTF
.	TRBV9	TRBD2	TRBJ2-7	TGTGCCAGCAGCGTAGGGGGTAGCGGGAGGGCCGTCGACGAGCAGTACTTC	CASSVGGSGRAVDEQYF
.	TRBV9	TRBD2	TRBJ2-7	TGTGCCAGCAGCGGGGGGACTAGCGGTTCCTACGAGCAGTACTTC	CASSGGTSGSYEQYF
.	TRBV28	TRBD1	TRBJ2-7	TGTGCCAGCAGATCCATGACAGGGCTCTCCTACGAGCAGTACTTC	CASRSMTGLSYEQYF